Below are 22 T cell receptor beta chains sequenced from a single sample in a study of T cells in Graves' hyperthyroidism and ophthalmopathy. RNA transcripts were the template for amplifying TCR beta CDR3 regions. HTBI primers were used for first-round RT-PCR of the TCR CDR3. One entry per CDR3 protein, called by TCRdb with MiXCR from the multiplex PCR reads. The sample includes about 350,000 distinct CDR3 sequences, about 13% of them seen just once. The material sequenced was blood. These receptors all come from a woman between 40 and 55 years old with Graves' ophthalmopathy.

This clonotype appeared many times. The CDR3 reads CARARDRALSGANVLTF. DNA of the CDR3: TGTGCCAGAGCAAGGGACAGAGCCCTATCTGGGGCCAACGTCCTGACTTTC. The V call is TRBV2, the J call TRBJ2-6; TRBD1 aligns across 7 bases. Germline CDR1 and CDR2: SNHLY and FYNNEI. With V trimmed by 9 bases and J by 1 base, 12 bases remained unmatched. CDR3 length: 17 amino acids. Drawing the rest from reference TRBV2 and TRBJ2-6, the complete variable domain is EPEVTQTPSHQVTQMGQEVILRCVPISNHLYFYWYRQILGQKVEFLVSFYNNEISEKSEIFDDQFSVERPDGSNFTLKIRSTKLEDSAMYFCARARDRALSGANVLTFGAGSRLTVL.

With respect to this clonotype: One junction end disagrees with the germline gene, perhaps due to a read error. V usage is TRBV28 and J usage is TRBJ2-3; 13 nucleotides agree with TRBD2. The CDR3 is 19 amino acids. The germline gives CDR1 MDHEN, CDR2 SYDVKM. The CDR3 region is CARSWPTSGRVDGTDTQYF. In DNA, the CDR3 is TGTGCCAGGAGTTGGCCCACTAGCGGGAGGGTGGATGGCACAGATACGCAGTATTTT.

This clonotype was detected only a few times. V usage is TRBV24-1 and J usage is TRBJ2-2; 7 bases fit TRBD2. This CDR3 is 15 amino acids long. From germline, CDR1 is KGHDR and CDR2 SFDVKD. V was clipped by 9 bases and J by 4 bases; unmatched bases: 10. CDR3 residues: CATASSSGGTGELFF. The CDR3 nucleotides read TGTGCCACCGCCTCTAGCTCGGGGGGCACCGGGGAGCTGTTTTTT.

This clonotype was detected ten times or more. The V call is TRBV20-1, the J call TRBJ1-1; no firm D call. V was shortened by 6 bases and J by 5 bases, with 19 bases between the two germline ends. Germline V lookup: CDR1 DFQATT, CDR2 SNEGSKA (reference sequence). This CDR3 spans 14 amino acids. The CDR3 reads CSATSRTSRTEAFF. The CDR3 nucleotides are TGCAGTGCGACATCCAGGACCTCGAGGACTGAAGCTTTCTTT.

As regards this clonotype: At one end, the junction sequence differs from germline, possibly due to a read error. This rearrangement joins TRBV19 to TRBJ2-1; 8 nucleotides align to TRBD2. The germline gives CDR1 LNHDA, CDR2 SQIVND (reference sequence). The CDR3 has 14 amino acids. The CDR3 sequence: CAGSTGLVLNEQFF. CDR3 bases: TGTGCCGGTAGTACGGGACTAGTCCTCAATGAGCAGTTCTTC.

The V and J genes are TRBV20-1 and TRBJ2-2; the D gene is possibly TRBD1 (5 bases). Germline V gives CDR1 DFQATT, CDR2 SNEGSKA (reference sequence). The CDR3 consists of 14 residues. With 3 bases removed from V and 0 bases from J, the gap between germline ends came to 8 bases. The chain's CDR3 is CSASRTSNTGELFF. The CDR3 nucleotides read TGCAGTGCTAGTAGGACATCGAACACCGGGGAGCTGTTTTTT.

The gene calls are TRBV20-1 and TRBJ1-6, with 12 positions matching TRBD1. The V gene's germline CDR1 is DFQATT and CDR2 SNEGSKA (reference sequence). CDR3 length equals 17 residues. With V trimmed by 0 bases and J by 6 bases, 6 bases remained unmatched. DNA for the CDR3: TGCAGTGCTAGAGAGGGACAGGGGGCGCGCCCTAATTCACCCCTCCACTTT. Residues: CSAREGQGARPNSPLHF.

This clonotype was detected many times. The gene calls are TRBV6-1 and TRBJ1-2; D gene ambiguous. The germline V gene encodes CDR1 MNHNS and CDR2 SASEGT. The V end was cut by 10 bases, the J end by 4 bases, with 13 bases between. The CDR3 totals 12 residues. The CDR3 loop is CATKAGSYGYTF. The DNA of the CDR3 is TGTGCCACCAAAGCCGGGAGCTATGGCTACACCTTC.

V gene TRBV5-1 combines with J gene TRBJ1-1, with D unresolved. Germline V gene sequence: CDR1 SGHRS, CDR2 YFSETQ. The CDR3 contains 15 residues. V lost 0 bases to trimming and J lost 1 base, with 10 bases between them. CDR3 region: CASSLDVLGNTEAFF. The DNA for the CDR3 is TGCGCCAGCAGCTTGGACGTGTTGGGGAACACTGAAGCTTTCTTT.

Only a few counts were recorded for this clonotype. The chain recombines TRBV3-1 with TRBJ1-3; D not certain. V was clipped by 0 bases and J by 3 bases, with 0 bases between them. CDR3 length: 12 amino acids. Germline V gene sequence: CDR1 LGHDT, CDR2 YNNKEL (reference sequence). In DNA form, the CDR3 reads TGTGCCAGCAGCCAAGATGGAAACACCATATATTTT. Its translation: CASSQDGNTIYF.

This clonotype showed up many times. This chain links TRBV24-1 with TRBJ1-1; maybe TRBD1 (6 bases). The CDR3 is 15 amino acids. The germline CDR1 and CDR2 sequences are KGHDR and SFDVKD. V was cut by 3 bases and J by 14 bases, with 24 bases left in between. CDR3 sequence reads: CATSDLDITGSQLFF. Written as DNA, the CDR3 is TGTGCCACCAGTGATCTCGATATCACAGGGAGTCAGCTATTCTTT.

This clonotype was seen at least ten times. V gene TRBV12-3 or TRBV12-4 combines with J gene TRBJ2-5, with D unclear. V was trimmed by 2 bases and J by 4 bases, leaving 11 bases between them. The CDR3 contains 14 residues. The CDR3 here is CASSLTITVETQYF. CDR3 coding DNA: TGTGCCAGCAGTTTAACAATAACCGTAGAGACCCAGTACTTC.

This clonotype was counted many times. V gene TRBV6-1 combines with J gene TRBJ1-6; D unresolved. Per germline, CDR1 MNHNS and CDR2 SASEGT. CDR3 length: 15 residues. With 3 bases removed from V and 14 bases from J, the gap between germline ends came to 20 bases. The CDR3 coding sequence is TGTGCCAGCAGTGAGACGGCCCAGGCGGGTGTAACCCTCCACTTT. Protein sequence: CASSETAQAGVTLHF.

This clonotype was counted at least ten times. The V call is TRBV7-9, the J call TRBJ1-1; no clear D. Trimming shortened V by 3 bases and J by 11 bases, and 13 bases separated the two germline ends. The CDR3 spans 12 residues. The germline V gene has CDR1 SEHNR and CDR2 FQNEAQ (reference sequence). CDR3 in DNA: TGTGCCAGCAGCTTTGCCGATACCTACGCTTTCTTT. Amino acid sequence: CASSFADTYAFF.

This clonotype showed up many times. The chain carries TRBV28 and TRBJ2-3; 7 bases map to TRBD1. CDR3 length equals 15 residues. Germline V gives CDR1 MDHEN, CDR2 SYDVKM. V was clipped by 7 bases and J by 4 bases; unmatched bases: 11. The CDR3, as DNA: TGTGCCAGCACCTCCCGACAGGGCGGGTCAGATACGCAGTATTTT. Encoded protein: CASTSRQGGSDTQYF.

A few counts support this clonotype. V gene TRBV11-2 combines with J gene TRBJ2-7; D remains ambiguous. Trimming took 6 bases from V and 1 from J, leaving 7 bases between them. The CDR3 has 12 amino acids. Germline assignment: CDR1 SGHAT and CDR2 FQNNGV. CDR3 in amino acids: CASRRLSYEQYF. The CDR3 region has the DNA TGTGCCAGCAGACGGCTATCCTACGAGCAGTACTTC.

This clonotype appeared many times. V gene TRBV10-3 combines with J gene TRBJ2-5; 9 bases fit TRBD2. Looked up from germline, CDR1 is ENHRY and CDR2 is SYGVKD. The CDR3 sequence is 15 residues long. The trim removed 2 bases at V and 5 bases at J, leaving 6 bases unmatched. CDR3 sequence: CAISEGSGSVETQYF. The DNA of the CDR3 is TGTGCCATCAGTGAGGGTAGCGGGAGTGTGGAGACCCAGTACTTC.

The sample holds many counts of this clonotype. V and J are TRBV11-2 and TRBJ1-1; no reliable D call. There are 13 residues in the CDR3. Trimming pared 5 bases from V and 3 bases from J, leaving 10 bases between. Germline-derived CDR1 and CDR2 are SGHAT and FQNNGV. CDR3 DNA: TGTGCCAGCAGCCCCGAAATTTACACTGAAGCTTTCTTT. Protein: CASSPEIYTEAFF.

This clonotype was picked up many times. The chain joins TRBV14 to TRBJ2-1; D unclear. The CDR3 has 13 amino acids. The germline V gene has CDR1 SGHDN and CDR2 FVKESK. V was cut by 0 bases and J by 10 bases, with 10 bases left in between. DNA of the CDR3: TGTGCCAGCAGCCAAGAGGCCCATAGGGAGCAGTTCTTC. This codes for CASSQEAHREQFF. Drawing the rest from reference TRBV14 and TRBJ2-1, the complete variable domain is EAGVTQFPSHSVIEKGQTVTLRCDPISGHDNLYWYRRVMGKEIKFLLHFVKESKQDESGMPNNRFLAERTGGTYSTLKVQPAELEDSGVYFCASSQEAHREQFFGPGTRLTVL.

V and J are TRBV30 and TRBJ2-7, with 9 positions matching TRBD2. The length of the CDR3 is 12 residues. The germline V gene has CDR1 GTSNPN and CDR2 SVGIG (reference sequence). V shed 2 bases, J shed 7 bases, and the junction held 3 bases outside the gene matches. The CDR3 spells CAWSYSGSEQYF. CDR3 DNA sequence: TGTGCCTGGAGTTATAGCGGGAGTGAGCAGTACTTC.

Ten or more counts support this clonotype. The rearrangement links TRBV9 to TRBJ1-5; D is possibly TRBD1 (6 bases). The CDR3 runs to 15 residues. Germline CDR1 SGDLS, CDR2 YYNGEE. Deletions cut 2 bases from V and 7 bases from J, with 16 bases between. This CDR3 is CASSVTGGERQPQHF. The CDR3 DNA follows: TGTGCCAGCAGCGTCACGGGGGGCGAACGGCAGCCCCAGCATTTT.

This clonotype has a handful of counts. V gene TRBV20-1 combines with J gene TRBJ2-1; 8 bases are a match to TRBD2. Germline V gene sequence: CDR1 DFQATT, CDR2 SNEGSKA (reference sequence). V dropped 0 bases and J dropped 9; count of bases not matched to a gene: 7. This CDR3 is built from 14 residues. The CDR3 nucleotides read TGCAGTGCTAGAGATGTTGGTAGCGGGACTGAGCAGTTCTTC. Protein: CSARDVGSGTEQFF.